Presented here are 17 T cell receptor beta chains from one specimen sequenced in a study of cytomegalovirus exposure and HLA in healthy donors. 13 Jbeta primers and 60 Vbeta primers were used for the PCR. Generated by immunoSEQ multiplex PCR, the TCRdb table keeps only in-frame clones and is missing some. Here the sample table reports 45,000 to 70,000 clones. Sequenced: PBMCs. The origin of the receptors is a woman aged 45 to 65 in good health and CMV-seropositive.

As for this clone: One junction end does not reproduce the germline sequence, and a read error may be involved. The chain recombines TRBV28 with TRBJ1-5; 7 bases agree with TRBD1. This CDR3 comprises 14 residues. Germline V lookup: CDR1 MDHEN, CDR2 SYDVKM. The CDR3 loop reads CASSLWQGDQPQHF. The CDR3 DNA is TGTGCCAGCAGCTTATGGCAGGGGGATCAGCCCCAGCATTTT.

As DNA, the CDR3 is TGTGCCACCAGCAGAGTAAGAGGCTATGAGCAGTTCTTC. Translated: CATSRVRGYEQFF. The V and J genes are TRBV15 and TRBJ2-1; D is ambiguous. Germline V gives CDR1 LNHNV, CDR2 YYDKDF (reference sequence). CDR3 length: 13 residues. V dropped 1 base and J dropped 8 bases, with 9 bases sitting between them.

The chain employs TRBV11-1 and TRBJ1-1; 9 positions agree with TRBD1. Trimming removed 1 base from V and 0 bases from J; junction bases left unmatched: 6. The CDR3 spans 17 residues. CDR1 is SGHAT and CDR2 is FQDESV in the germline V gene (reference sequence). CDR3 sequence: CASSLGGTGHMNTEAFF. As DNA, the CDR3 is TGTGCCAGCAGCTTAGGGGGGACAGGGCACATGAACACTGAAGCTTTCTTT.

The V call is TRBV19, the J call TRBJ1-2, with unresolved D. There are 13 residues in the CDR3. Trimming shortened V by 9 bases and J by 3 bases, and 14 bases separated the two germline ends. Germline V gives CDR1 LNHDA, CDR2 SQIVND (reference sequence). This CDR3 reads CASPPDGDYGYTF. Here the CDR3 DNA reads TGTGCCAGCCCCCCGGACGGGGACTATGGCTACACCTTC.

The chain combines TRBV11-2 with TRBJ2-1; no clear D. The CDR3 covers 13 residues. The germline gives CDR1 SGHAT, CDR2 FQNNGV. V lost 2 bases, J lost 7 bases, and 9 bases lay in between. For the CDR3, the DNA is TGTGCCAGCAGCTTATCGATCGGTAATGAGCAGTTCTTC. Translation gives CASSLSIGNEQFF. Full variable domain (missing parts from reference TRBV11-2 and TRBJ2-1): EAGVAQSPRYKIIEKRQSVAFWCNPISGHATLYWYQQILGQGPKLLIQFQNNGVVDDSQLPKDRFSAERLKGVDSTLKIQPAKLEDSAVYLCASSLSIGNEQFFGPGTRLTVL.

The chain joins TRBV27 to TRBJ1-6; TRBD1 agrees at 8 bases. The J segment lost 11 bases and the V segment lost 6 bases, leaving 12 bases of the junction unmatched. This CDR3 has 15 residues. Germline CDR1 and CDR2: MNHEY and SMNVEV (reference sequence). DNA of the CDR3: TGTGCCAGCAGGAGAGAGGACAGGGAGGGGGCACCCCTCCACTTT. This codes for CASRREDREGAPLHF.

The chain combines TRBV13 with TRBJ2-3, with a tentative D call TRBD2 (5 bases). CDR3 length: 12 amino acids. Trimming left V 3 bases short and J 4 bases short, with 5 bases between. CDR1 PRHDT and CDR2 FYEKMQ come from the germline V gene (reference sequence). This CDR3 reads CASSFGADTQYF. Written as DNA, the CDR3 is TGTGCCAGCAGCTTCGGGGCAGATACGCAGTATTTT. The complete variable domain, with remaining parts taken from reference TRBV13 and TRBJ2-3, reads AAGVIQSPRHLIKEKRETATLKCYPIPRHDTVYWYQQGPGQDPQFLISFYEKMQSDKGSIPDRFSAQQFSDYHSELNMSSLELGDSALYFCASSFGADTQYFGPGTRLTVL.

The chain employs TRBV7-9 and TRBJ2-7; TRBD1 matches at 8 bases. With 2 bases clipped from V and 2 bases from J, the junction kept 2 bases outside the gene matches. This CDR3 is built from 14 residues. Germline CDR1 is SEHNR and CDR2 is FQNEAQ (reference sequence). CDR3 DNA: TGTGCCAGCAGCTTAAGGGACAGGCCCTACGAGCAGTACTTC. Amino acids: CASSLRDRPYEQYF.

V gene TRBV2 combines with J gene TRBJ2-3; 12 bases agree with TRBD2. V trimming: 0 bases; J trimming: 2 bases; junction bases outside the gene matches: 3. In germline, CDR1 is SNHLY, CDR2 FYNNEI. The CDR3 runs to 17 residues. The CDR3 bases are TGTGCCAGCAGTGAAGCGAGGACTAGCGGGGCCACAGATACGCAGTATTTT. It translates to CASSEARTSGATDTQYF.

About this clone: The junction departs from the called germline gene at one end, perhaps through a read error. This chain links TRBV6-5 with TRBJ1-1; tentative D call: TRBD1 (5 bases). Germline V CDR1 and CDR2: MNHEY, SVGAGI. The CDR3 has 13 residues. CDR3 sequence (DNA): TGTGCCAGCAGTCGACCTGGGGCCACTGAAGCCTTCTTT. It yields the protein CASSRPGATEAFF.

The rearrangement uses TRBV7-6 and TRBJ2-5, with 9 bases identical to TRBD2. Unmatched junction bases numbered 5, after V lost 2 bases and J lost 4 bases. The CDR3 covers 15 residues. From germline, CDR1 is SGHVS and CDR2 FNYEAQ. CDR3 region: CASSLNSGSLETQYF. Here the CDR3 DNA reads TGTGCCAGCAGCTTAAATAGCGGGAGCCTAGAGACCCAGTACTTC. Supplemented by reference TRBV7-6 and TRBJ2-5, the full variable domain reads GAGVSQSPRYKVTKRGQDVALRCDPISGHVSLYWYRQALGQGPEFLTYFNYEAQQDKSGLPNDRFSAERPEGSISTLTIQRTEQRDSAMYRCASSLNSGSLETQYFGPGTRLLVL.

The chain couples TRBV6-6 to TRBJ1-2; 7 nucleotides line up with TRBD1. J was trimmed by 0 bases and V by 7 bases; bases with no gene match: 5. CDR3 length equals 14 residues. Germline V CDR1 and CDR2: MNHNY, SVGAGI (reference sequence). The chain's CDR3 is CASTDGTANYGYTF. The CDR3 bases are TGTGCCAGCACCGACGGGACAGCTAACTATGGCTACACCTTC.

The chain joins TRBV10-2 to TRBJ2-3, with D possibly being TRBD2 (5 bases). Germline V gene data show CDR1 as WSHSY and CDR2 as SAAADI. Trimming shortened V by 5 bases and J by 6 bases, and 6 bases separated the two germline ends. This CDR3 region has 11 residues. CDR3 region: CASSRGDTQYF. CDR3 DNA sequence: TGCGCCAGCAGTCGAGGGGATACGCAGTATTTT.

The chain has TRBV4-2 and TRBJ1-5; D gene unclear. Deletions cut 4 bases from V and 0 bases from J, with 10 bases between. Germline loops: CDR1 LGHNA, CDR2 YNFKEQ. CDR3 size: 15 residues. CDR3 amino acids: CASSPRGYSNQPQHF. The CDR3 coding sequence is TGTGCCAGCAGCCCGCGCGGATATAGCAATCAGCCCCAGCATTTT.

The gene calls are TRBV4-3 and TRBJ1-2; 9 bases map to TRBD1. After removal of 4 bases from V and 7 bases from J, the junction contained 10 bases not matched to a gene. This CDR3 comprises 15 residues. The germline V gene has CDR1 LGHNA and CDR2 YSLEER. This CDR3 is CASSPKAGQGSGYTF. The CDR3 coding sequence is TGCGCCAGCAGCCCCAAGGCGGGACAGGGAAGTGGCTACACCTTC.

The V gene is TRBV5-1, the J gene TRBJ1-5, with D possibly being TRBD1 (6 bases). This CDR3 comprises 15 residues. Deletions cut 1 base from V and 8 bases from J, with 16 bases between. Germline V gene lookup returns CDR1 SGHRS and CDR2 YFSETQ. The CDR3 sequence: CASSLQGQTGEPQHF. The CDR3 nucleotides read TGCGCCAGCAGCTTGCAGGGACAAACTGGCGAGCCCCAGCATTTT.

The V gene is TRBV9, the J gene TRBJ1-3; D remains unclear. Trimming took 3 bases from V and 3 from J, leaving 13 bases between them. CDR3 length: 15 amino acids. Germline loops: CDR1 SGDLS, CDR2 YYNGEE. The CDR3 loop reads CASSGDLRVGNTIYF. DNA for the CDR3: TGTGCCAGCAGCGGGGATTTGAGGGTTGGAAACACCATATATTTT.